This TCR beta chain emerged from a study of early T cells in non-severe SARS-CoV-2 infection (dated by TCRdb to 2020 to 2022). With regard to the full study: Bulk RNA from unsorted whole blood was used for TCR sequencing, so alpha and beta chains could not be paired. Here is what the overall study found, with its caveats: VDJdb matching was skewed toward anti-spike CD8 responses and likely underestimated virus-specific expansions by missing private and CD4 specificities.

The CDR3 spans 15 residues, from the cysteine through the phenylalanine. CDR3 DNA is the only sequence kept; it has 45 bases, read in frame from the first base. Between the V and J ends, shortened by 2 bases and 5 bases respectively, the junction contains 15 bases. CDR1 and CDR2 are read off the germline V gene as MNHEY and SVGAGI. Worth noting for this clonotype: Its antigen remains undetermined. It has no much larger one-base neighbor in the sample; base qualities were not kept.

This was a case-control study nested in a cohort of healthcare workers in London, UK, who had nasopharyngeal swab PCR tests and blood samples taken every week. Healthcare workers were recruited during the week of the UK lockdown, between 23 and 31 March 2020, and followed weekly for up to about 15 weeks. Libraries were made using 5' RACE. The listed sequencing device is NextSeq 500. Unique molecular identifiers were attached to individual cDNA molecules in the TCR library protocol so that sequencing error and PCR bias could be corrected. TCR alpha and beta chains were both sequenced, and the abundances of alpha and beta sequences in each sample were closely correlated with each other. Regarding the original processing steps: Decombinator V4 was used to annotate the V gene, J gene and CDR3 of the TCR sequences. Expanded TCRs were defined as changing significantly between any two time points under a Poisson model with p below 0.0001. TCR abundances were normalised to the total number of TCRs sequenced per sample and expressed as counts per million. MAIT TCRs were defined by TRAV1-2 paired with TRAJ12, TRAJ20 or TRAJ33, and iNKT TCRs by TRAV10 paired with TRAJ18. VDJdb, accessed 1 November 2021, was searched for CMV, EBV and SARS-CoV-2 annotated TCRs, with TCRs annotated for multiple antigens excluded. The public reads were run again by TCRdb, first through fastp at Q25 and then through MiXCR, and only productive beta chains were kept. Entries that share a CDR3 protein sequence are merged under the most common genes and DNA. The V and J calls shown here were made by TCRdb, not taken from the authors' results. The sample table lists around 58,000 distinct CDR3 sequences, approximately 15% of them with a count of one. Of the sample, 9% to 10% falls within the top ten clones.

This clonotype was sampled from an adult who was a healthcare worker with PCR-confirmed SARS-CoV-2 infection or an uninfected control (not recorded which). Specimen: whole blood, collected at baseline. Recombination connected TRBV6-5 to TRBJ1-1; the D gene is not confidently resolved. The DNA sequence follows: TGTGCCAGCAGTTACAGCGGAAGTGGAAGGACTGAAGCTTTCTTT. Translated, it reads CASSYSGSGRTEAFF.